What follows are 10 T cell receptor beta chains derived from one specimen sequenced in a study of shared clonotypes between healthy human individuals. Assay used: immunoSEQ multiplex PCR; TCRdb lists only in-frame clones, some missing. The sample contains approximately 2.4 million clones, about 94% of which appear only once. The specimen sequenced was naive CD4+ T cells sorted from blood. Noted subset: CD45RA+ positively selected. Source of these receptors: a young man in good health.

The chain carries TRBV4-1 and TRBJ2-3; 14 bases agree with TRBD2. Per germline, CDR1 MGHRA and CDR2 YSYEKL. The trim removed 4 bases at V and 3 bases at J, leaving 0 bases unmatched. This CDR3 comprises 15 residues. The CDR3 reads CASSRLAGGTDTQYF. The CDR3 coding sequence is TGCGCCAGCAGCCGACTAGCGGGGGGGACAGATACGCAGTATTTT.

The chain couples TRBV6-5 to TRBJ1-2, with 10 bases identical to TRBD1. V shed 6 bases and J 6 bases; nucleotides not matched to a gene: 4. The CDR3 has 13 residues. Germline-derived CDR1 and CDR2 are MNHEY and SVGAGI. CDR3 protein: CASRGQGVHGYTF. The CDR3 DNA sequence: TGTGCCAGCAGAGGACAGGGGGTTCATGGCTACACCTTC.

This clone was observed a single time. The chain couples TRBV19 to TRBJ1-2; 10 bases match TRBD1. This CDR3 has 14 amino acids. J was trimmed by 7 bases and V by 5 bases; bases with no gene match: 7. CDR1 and CDR2 (germline): LNHDA, SQIVND (reference sequence). The CDR3: CASSVGQGERGYTF. The CDR3 DNA follows: TGTGCCAGTAGTGTCGGACAGGGGGAACGTGGCTACACCTTC.

The gene calls are TRBV7-2 and TRBJ2-3; perhaps TRBD1 as D (8 bases). The CDR3 runs 16 residues. Germline V CDR1 and CDR2: SGHTA, FQGNSA. V lost 6 bases and J lost 4, with 20 bases in between. CDR3 in DNA: TGTGCCAGCAGACTAGGACAGGGAGGGTACGCAGATACGCAGTATTTT. Its translation is CASRLGQGGYADTQYF. Variable domain in full (rest from reference TRBV7-2 and TRBJ2-3): GAGVSQSPSNKVTEKGKDVELRCDPISGHTALYWYRQSLGQGLEFLIYFQGNSAPDKSGLPSDRFSAERTGGSVSTLTIQRTQQEDSAVYLCASRLGQGGYADTQYFGPGTRLTVL.

V and J are TRBV29-1 and TRBJ2-2; D remains unclear. V was shortened by 5 bases and J by 3 bases, with 10 bases between the two germline ends. The CDR3 sequence is 13 residues long. Germline CDR1 reads SQVTM; CDR2 reads ANQGSEA. Here the CDR3 DNA reads TGCAGCGTTCCGACGCCTTACACCGGGGAGCTGTTTTTT. It codes for CSVPTPYTGELFF.

The chain uses TRBV19 and TRBJ2-3; TRBD2 is a possible D gene (5 bases). The CDR3 spans 15 residues. The ends were cut back, 4 bases at V and 1 base at J, with 12 bases in the middle. Germline-derived CDR1 and CDR2 are LNHDA and SQIVND (reference sequence). CDR3 DNA sequence: TGTGCCAGTAGTACCCGGGGATTCCGCACAGATACGCAGTATTTT. Translation gives CASSTRGFRTDTQYF. The variable domain in full, completed from reference TRBV19 and TRBJ2-3, reads DGGITQSPKYLFRKEGQNVTLSCEQNLNHDAMYWYRQDPGQGLRLIYYSQIVNDFQKGDIAEGYSVSREKKESFPLTVTSAQKNPTAFYLCASSTRGFRTDTQYFGPGTRLTVL.

This clone occurred once. The chain employs TRBV28 and TRBJ1-2, with D possibly TRBD1 on 5 matching bases. The germline gives CDR1 MDHEN, CDR2 SYDVKM. Between the trimmed V and J ends, which lost 6 bases and 6 bases, there was a span of 11 bases. The CDR3 covers 12 residues. This CDR3 is CASSGGGDGYTF. CDR3 coding DNA: TGTGCCAGCAGCGGGGGGGGAGATGGCTACACCTTC.

CDR3 DNA: TGCGCCAGCAGCTTTACCGGGACAGGGGACACTGAAGCTTTCTTT. It yields the protein CASSFTGTGDTEAFF. The chain employs TRBV5-1 and TRBJ1-1; 10 positions match TRBD1. The CDR3 has 15 residues. Germline V gene lookup returns CDR1 SGHRS and CDR2 YFSETQ. V lost 2 bases to trimming and J lost 3 bases; unmatched junction nucleotides: 4.

V gene TRBV6-5 combines with J gene TRBJ2-7; a possible D gene is TRBD1 (6 bases). The CDR3 spans 16 residues. Germline V gene sequence: CDR1 MNHEY, CDR2 SVGAGI. V was clipped by 0 bases and J by 0 bases, with 12 bases between them. In DNA, the CDR3 is TGTGCCAGCAGTTACTCAGGGACAACCTTCTCCTACGAGCAGTACTTC. Amino acids: CASSYSGTTFSYEQYF.

As concerns this clone: An end of the junction differs from the germline gene, which may be a read error. The CDR3 DNA reads TGTGCCAGCAGCAAATCAGGGGGAAGGTTC. Translated, it gives CASSKSGGRF. The gene calls are TRBV9 and TRBJ2-7; 7 bases align to TRBD1. This CDR3 region has 10 residues. Germline CDR1 is SGDLS and CDR2 is YYNGEE.